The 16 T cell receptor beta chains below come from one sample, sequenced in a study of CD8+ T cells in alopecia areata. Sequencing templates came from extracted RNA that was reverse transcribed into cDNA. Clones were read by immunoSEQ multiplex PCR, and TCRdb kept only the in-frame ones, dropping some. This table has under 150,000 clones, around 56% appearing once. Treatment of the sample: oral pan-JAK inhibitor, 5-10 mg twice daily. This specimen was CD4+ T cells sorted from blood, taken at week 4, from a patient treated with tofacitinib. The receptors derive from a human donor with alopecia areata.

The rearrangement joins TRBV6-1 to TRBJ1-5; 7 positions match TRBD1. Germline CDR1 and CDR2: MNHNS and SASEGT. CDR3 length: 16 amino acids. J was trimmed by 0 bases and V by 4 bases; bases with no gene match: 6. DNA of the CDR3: TGTGCCAGCAGTGTAGTGGGACAGTATAGCAATCAGCCCCAGCATTTT. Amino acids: CASSVVGQYSNQPQHF.

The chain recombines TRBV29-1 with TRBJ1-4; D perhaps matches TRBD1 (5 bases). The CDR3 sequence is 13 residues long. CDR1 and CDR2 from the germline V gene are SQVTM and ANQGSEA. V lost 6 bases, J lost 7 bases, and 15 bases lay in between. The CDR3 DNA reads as TGCAGCGTCAGTACAGGAAGATTTGAAAAACTGTTTTTT. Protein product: CSVSTGRFEKLFF.

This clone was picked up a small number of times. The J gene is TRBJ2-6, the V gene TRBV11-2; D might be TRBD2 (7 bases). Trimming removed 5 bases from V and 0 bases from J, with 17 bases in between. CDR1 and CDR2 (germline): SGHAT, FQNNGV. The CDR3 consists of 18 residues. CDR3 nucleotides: TGTGCCAGCAGCCCAGAGGGGGGGTCCCTCTCTGGGGCCAACGTCCTGACTTTC. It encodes CASSPEGGSLSGANVLTF.

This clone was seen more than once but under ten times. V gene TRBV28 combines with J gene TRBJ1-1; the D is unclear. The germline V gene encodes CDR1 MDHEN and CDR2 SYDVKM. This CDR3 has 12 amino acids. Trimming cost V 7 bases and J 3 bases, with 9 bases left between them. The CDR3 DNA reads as TGTGCCAGCACCCTGGGGTACACTGAAGCTTTCTTT. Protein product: CASTLGYTEAFF.

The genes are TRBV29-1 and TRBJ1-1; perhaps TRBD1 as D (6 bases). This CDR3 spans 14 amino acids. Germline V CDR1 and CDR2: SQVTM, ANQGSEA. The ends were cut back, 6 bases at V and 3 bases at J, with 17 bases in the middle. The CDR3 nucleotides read TGCAGCGTCCGAAGTCCAGGGGTGGACACTGAAGCTTTCTTT. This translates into CSVRSPGVDTEAFF.

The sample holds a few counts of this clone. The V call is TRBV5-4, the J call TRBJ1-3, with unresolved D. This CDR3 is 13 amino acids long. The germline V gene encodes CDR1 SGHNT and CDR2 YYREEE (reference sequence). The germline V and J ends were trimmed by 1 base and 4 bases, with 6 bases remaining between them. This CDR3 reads CASSLMGGNTIYF. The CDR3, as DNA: TGTGCCAGCAGCTTGATGGGCGGAAACACCATATATTTT.

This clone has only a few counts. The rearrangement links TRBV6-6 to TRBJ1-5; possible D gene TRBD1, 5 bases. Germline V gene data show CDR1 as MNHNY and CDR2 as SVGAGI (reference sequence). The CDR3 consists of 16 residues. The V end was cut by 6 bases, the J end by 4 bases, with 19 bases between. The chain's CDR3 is CASSFLDTRGNQPQHF. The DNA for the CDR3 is TGTGCCAGCAGCTTCCTGGACACCAGAGGAAATCAGCCCCAGCATTTT.

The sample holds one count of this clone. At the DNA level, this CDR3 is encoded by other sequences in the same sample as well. CDR3 protein: CSATENYGYTF. CDR3 nucleotides: TGCAGTGCTACAGAGAACTATGGCTACACCTTC. The V and J genes are TRBV20-1 and TRBJ1-2; D not resolved. Trimming cost V 4 bases and J 2 bases, with 5 bases left between them. CDR3 length: 11 amino acids. The germline V gene has CDR1 DFQATT and CDR2 SNEGSKA (reference sequence).

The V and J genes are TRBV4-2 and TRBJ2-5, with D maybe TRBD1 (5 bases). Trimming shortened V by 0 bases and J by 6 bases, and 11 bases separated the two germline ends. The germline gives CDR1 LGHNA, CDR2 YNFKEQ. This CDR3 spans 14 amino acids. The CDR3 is CASSQDKGRKTQYF. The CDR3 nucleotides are TGTGCCAGCAGCCAAGATAAGGGGCGGAAGACCCAGTACTTC.

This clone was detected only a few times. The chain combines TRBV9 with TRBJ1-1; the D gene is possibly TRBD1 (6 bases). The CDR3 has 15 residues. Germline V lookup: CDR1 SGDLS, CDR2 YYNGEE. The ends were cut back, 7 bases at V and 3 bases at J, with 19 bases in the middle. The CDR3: CASDAGEVEDTEAFF. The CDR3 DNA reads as TGTGCCAGCGATGCAGGGGAGGTAGAGGACACTGAAGCTTTCTTT.

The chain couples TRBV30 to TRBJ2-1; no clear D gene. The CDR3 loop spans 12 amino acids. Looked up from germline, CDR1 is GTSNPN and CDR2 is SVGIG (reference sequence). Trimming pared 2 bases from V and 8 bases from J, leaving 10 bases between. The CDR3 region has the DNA TGTGCCTGGAGTTCCCAAATGGATGAGCAGTTCTTC. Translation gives CAWSSQMDEQFF.

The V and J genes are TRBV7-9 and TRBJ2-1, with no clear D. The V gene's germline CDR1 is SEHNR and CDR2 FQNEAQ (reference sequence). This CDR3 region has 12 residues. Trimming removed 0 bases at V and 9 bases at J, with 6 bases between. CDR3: CASSLAWGEQFF. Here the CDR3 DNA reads TGTGCCAGCAGCTTAGCTTGGGGTGAGCAGTTCTTC.

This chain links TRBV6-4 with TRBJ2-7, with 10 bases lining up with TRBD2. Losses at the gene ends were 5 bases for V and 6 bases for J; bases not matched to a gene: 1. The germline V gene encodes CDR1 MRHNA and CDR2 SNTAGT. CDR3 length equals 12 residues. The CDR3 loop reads CASSSGRGEQYF. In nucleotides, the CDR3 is TGTGCCAGCAGTAGCGGGAGGGGCGAGCAGTACTTC.

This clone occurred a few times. CDR3 DNA sequence: TGCGCCAGCAGCCTGGGGGACTTATACAATGAGCAGTTCTTC. As protein: CASSLGDLYNEQFF. The chain couples TRBV5-1 to TRBJ2-1, with a possible D match to TRBD2 (6 bases). CDR1 and CDR2 from the germline V gene are SGHRS and YFSETQ. Trimming took off 4 bases at V and 4 bases at J, with 12 bases between the two ends. The CDR3 extends over 14 amino acids.

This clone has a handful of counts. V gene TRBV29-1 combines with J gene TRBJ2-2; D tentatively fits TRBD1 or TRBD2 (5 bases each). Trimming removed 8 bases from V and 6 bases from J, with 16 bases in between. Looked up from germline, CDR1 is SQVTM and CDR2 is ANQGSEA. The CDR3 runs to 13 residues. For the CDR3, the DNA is TGCAGCATCCTCGGGGCTAAGGCCGGGGAGCTGTTTTTT. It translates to CSILGAKAGELFF.

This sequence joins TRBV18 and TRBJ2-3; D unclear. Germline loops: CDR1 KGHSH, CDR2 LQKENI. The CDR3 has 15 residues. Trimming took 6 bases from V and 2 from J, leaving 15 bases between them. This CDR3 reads CASSTSGRITDTQYF. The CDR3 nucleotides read TGTGCCAGCTCTACCAGTGGAAGGATCACAGATACGCAGTATTTT. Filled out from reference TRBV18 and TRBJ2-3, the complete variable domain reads NAGVMQNPRHLVRRRGQEARLRCSPMKGHSHVYWYRQLPEEGLKFMVYLQKENIIDESGMPKERFSAEFPKEGPSILRIQQVVRGDSAAYFCASSTSGRITDTQYFGPGTRLTVL.